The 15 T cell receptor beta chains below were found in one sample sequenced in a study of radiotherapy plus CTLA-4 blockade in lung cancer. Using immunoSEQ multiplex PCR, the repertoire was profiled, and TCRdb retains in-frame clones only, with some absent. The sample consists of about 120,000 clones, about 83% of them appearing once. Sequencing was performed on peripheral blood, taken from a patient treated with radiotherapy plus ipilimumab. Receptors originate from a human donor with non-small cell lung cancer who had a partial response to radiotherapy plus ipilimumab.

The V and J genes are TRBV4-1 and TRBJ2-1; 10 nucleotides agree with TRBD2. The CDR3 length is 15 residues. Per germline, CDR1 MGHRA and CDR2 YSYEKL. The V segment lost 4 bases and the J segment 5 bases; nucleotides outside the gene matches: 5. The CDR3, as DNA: TGCGCCAGCAGCCCCGTAGCGGGAGGAGACAATGAGCAGTTCTTC. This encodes CASSPVAGGDNEQFF.

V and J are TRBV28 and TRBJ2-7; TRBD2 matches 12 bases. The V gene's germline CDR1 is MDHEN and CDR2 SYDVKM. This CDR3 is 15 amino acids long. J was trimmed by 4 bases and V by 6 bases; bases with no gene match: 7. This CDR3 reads CASRRLAGDRYEQYF. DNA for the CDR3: TGTGCCAGCAGACGACTAGCGGGAGACAGGTACGAGCAGTACTTC.

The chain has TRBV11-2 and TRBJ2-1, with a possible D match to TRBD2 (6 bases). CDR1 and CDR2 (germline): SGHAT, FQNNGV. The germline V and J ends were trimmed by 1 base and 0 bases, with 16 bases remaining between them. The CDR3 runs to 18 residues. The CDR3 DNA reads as TGTGCCAGCAGCTTAGGGCCACCGGGACTTAGCTCCTACAATGAGCAGTTCTTC. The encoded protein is CASSLGPPGLSSYNEQFF.

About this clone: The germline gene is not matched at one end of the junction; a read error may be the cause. DNA of the CDR3: TGTGCCAGCAGTGAAGATCGTAGCTATCAGCCCCAGCATTTT. Translating gives CASSEDRSYQPQHF. This sequence joins TRBV2 and TRBJ1-5; the D is unclear. Germline V gene data show CDR1 as SNHLY and CDR2 as FYNNEI. The CDR3 consists of 14 residues.

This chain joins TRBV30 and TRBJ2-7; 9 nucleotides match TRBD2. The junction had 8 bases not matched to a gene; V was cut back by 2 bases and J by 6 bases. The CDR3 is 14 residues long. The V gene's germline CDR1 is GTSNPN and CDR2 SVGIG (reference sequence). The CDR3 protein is CAWSPGGRASEQYV. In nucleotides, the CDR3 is TGTGCCTGGAGTCCCGGCGGGAGGGCCTCCGAGCAGTACGTC.

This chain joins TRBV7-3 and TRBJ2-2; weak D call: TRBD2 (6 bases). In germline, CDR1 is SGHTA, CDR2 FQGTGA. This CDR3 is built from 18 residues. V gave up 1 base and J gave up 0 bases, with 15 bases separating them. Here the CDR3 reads CASSLKGPSVTNTGELFF. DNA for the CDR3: TGTGCCAGCAGCTTAAAGGGACCTAGCGTGACGAACACCGGGGAGCTGTTTTTT.

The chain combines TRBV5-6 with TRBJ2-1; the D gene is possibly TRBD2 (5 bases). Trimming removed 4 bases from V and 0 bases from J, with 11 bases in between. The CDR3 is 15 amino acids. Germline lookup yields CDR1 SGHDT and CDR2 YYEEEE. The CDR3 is CASSLRGNSYNEQFF. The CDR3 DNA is TGTGCCAGCAGCCTCCGGGGAAACTCCTACAATGAGCAGTTCTTC.

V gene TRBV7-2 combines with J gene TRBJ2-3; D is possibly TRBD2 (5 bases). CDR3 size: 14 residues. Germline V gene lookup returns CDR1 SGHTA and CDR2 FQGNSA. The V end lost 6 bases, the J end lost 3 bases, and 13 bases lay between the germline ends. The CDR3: CASRLDSLTDTQYF. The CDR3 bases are TGTGCCAGCAGGCTGGACTCTTTAACAGATACGCAGTATTTT. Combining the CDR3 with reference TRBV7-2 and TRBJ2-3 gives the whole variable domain GAGVSQSPSNKVTEKGKDVELRCDPISGHTALYWYRQSLGQGLEFLIYFQGNSAPDKSGLPSDRFSAERTGGSVSTLTIQRTQQEDSAVYLCASRLDSLTDTQYFGPGTRLTVL.

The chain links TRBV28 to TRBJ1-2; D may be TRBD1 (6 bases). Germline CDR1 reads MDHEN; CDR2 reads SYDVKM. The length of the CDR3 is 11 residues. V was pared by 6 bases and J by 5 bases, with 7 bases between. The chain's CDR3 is CASSQGYGYTF. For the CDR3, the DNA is TGTGCCAGCAGCCAGGGGTATGGCTACACCTTC.

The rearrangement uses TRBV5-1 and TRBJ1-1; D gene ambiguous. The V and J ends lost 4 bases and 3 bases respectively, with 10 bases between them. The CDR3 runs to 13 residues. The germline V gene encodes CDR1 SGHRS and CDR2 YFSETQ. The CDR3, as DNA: TGCGCCAGCAGCCCCCGCGGGGACACTGAAGCTTTCTTT. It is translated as CASSPRGDTEAFF.

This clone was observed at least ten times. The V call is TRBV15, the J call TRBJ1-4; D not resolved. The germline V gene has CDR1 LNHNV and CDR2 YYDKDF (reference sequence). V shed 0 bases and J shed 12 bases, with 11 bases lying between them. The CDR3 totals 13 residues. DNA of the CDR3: TGTGCCACCAGCAGAGATTTGCGGGAAGAACTGTTTTTT. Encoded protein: CATSRDLREELFF.

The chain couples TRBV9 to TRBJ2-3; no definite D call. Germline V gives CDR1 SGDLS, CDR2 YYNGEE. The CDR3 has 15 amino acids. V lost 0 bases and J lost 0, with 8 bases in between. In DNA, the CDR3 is TGTGCCAGCAGCGTAGCACCTAAGAGCACAGATACGCAGTATTTT. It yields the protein CASSVAPKSTDTQYF.

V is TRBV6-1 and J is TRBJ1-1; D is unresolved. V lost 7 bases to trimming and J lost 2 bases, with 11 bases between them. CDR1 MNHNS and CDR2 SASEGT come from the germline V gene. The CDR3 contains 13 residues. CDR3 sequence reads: CASTPVRNTEAFF. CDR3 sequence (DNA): TGTGCCAGCACCCCCGTCCGTAACACTGAAGCTTTCTTT.

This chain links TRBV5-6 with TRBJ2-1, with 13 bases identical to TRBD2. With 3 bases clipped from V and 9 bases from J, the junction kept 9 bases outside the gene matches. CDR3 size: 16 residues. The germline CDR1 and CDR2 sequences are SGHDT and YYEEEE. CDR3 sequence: CASSSGLAGAFVEQFF. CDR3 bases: TGTGCCAGCAGCTCCGGACTAGCGGGAGCATTCGTTGAGCAGTTCTTC.

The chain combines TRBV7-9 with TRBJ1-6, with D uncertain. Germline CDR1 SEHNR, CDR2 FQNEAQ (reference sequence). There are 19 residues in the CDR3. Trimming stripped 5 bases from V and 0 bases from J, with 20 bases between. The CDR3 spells CASSQPITPRSSYNSPLHF. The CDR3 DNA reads TGTGCCAGCAGCCAGCCTATAACCCCTCGGAGCTCCTATAATTCACCCCTCCACTTT.